These 22 T cell receptor beta chains came from one sample sequenced in a study of T cells in Graves' hyperthyroidism and ophthalmopathy. TCR beta CDR3 sequences were amplified from RNA transcripts. A first-round RT-PCR of the TCR CDR3 used the HTBI primer set. Via MiXCR, TCRdb re-called the multiplex PCR reads, giving one row per CDR3 protein. The sample contains fewer than 400,000 distinct CDR3 sequences, more than 12% of which appear only once. Sequenced sample: blood. The origin of the receptors is a man in his fifties or sixties with Graves' ophthalmopathy.

This clonotype has ten or more counts. V usage is TRBV2 and J usage is TRBJ2-1; D is unclear. Per germline, CDR1 SNHLY and CDR2 FYNNEI. V was shortened by 1 base and J by 7 bases, with 2 bases between the two germline ends. This CDR3 comprises 11 residues. CDR3 sequence reads: CASSEGNEQFF. The CDR3, as DNA: TGTGCCAGCAGTGAAGGGAATGAGCAGTTCTTC.

The CDR3 spells CASRTSLQGEQFF. The CDR3 DNA follows: TGTGCCAGCAGAACATCCCTGCAGGGGGAGCAGTTCTTC. This sequence joins TRBV28 and TRBJ2-1; D is possibly TRBD1 (6 bases). CDR3 size: 13 residues. Germline-derived CDR1 and CDR2 are MDHEN and SYDVKM. V was pared by 6 bases and J by 10 bases, with 16 bases between.

This clonotype was seen repeatedly, ten times or more. V and J are TRBV12-5 and TRBJ1-1; 10 bases are shared with TRBD1. With 8 bases clipped from V and 4 bases from J, the junction kept 7 bases outside the gene matches. This CDR3 has 14 residues. Germline V gene sequence: CDR1 LGHNT, CDR2 FRNRAP. This CDR3 reads CASSTGQGGTEAFF. For the CDR3, the DNA is TGTGCTAGTTCTACAGGACAGGGGGGCACTGAAGCTTTCTTT. The variable domain in full, completed from reference TRBV12-5 and TRBJ1-1, reads DARVTQTPRHKVTEMGQEVTMRCQPILGHNTVFWYRQTMMQGLELLAYFRNRAPLDDSGMPKDRFSAEMPDATLATLKIQPSEPRDSAVYFCASSTGQGGTEAFFGQGTRLTVV.

Many counts were recorded for this clonotype. This sequence joins TRBV3-1 and TRBJ1-2; D not resolved. V lost 0 bases and J 9 bases, leaving 14 bases between the germline ends. The CDR3 runs to 14 residues. Germline CDR1 LGHDT, CDR2 YNNKEL (reference sequence). Here the CDR3 DNA reads TGTGCCAGCAGCCAAGACGGCTCGACCCCTCGCTACACCTTC. Its protein is CASSQDGSTPRYTF.

This clonotype was detected many times. The CDR3 DNA is TGTGCCAGCAGCCACAAAGACAGTTTCGCGAACACTGAAGCTTTCTTT. It codes for CASSHKDSFANTEAFF. The chain carries TRBV16 and TRBJ1-1, with D possibly matching TRBD1 (5 bases). The CDR3 length is 16 residues. Trimming cost V 3 bases and J 1 base, with 15 bases left between them. The germline V gene encodes CDR1 KGHSY and CDR2 FQNENV.

In this sample, this clonotype turned up a few times. The V call is TRBV2, the J call TRBJ2-7; 8 nucleotides agree with TRBD1. Germline V CDR1 and CDR2: SNHLY, FYNNEI. The J segment lost 2 bases and the V segment lost 10 bases, leaving 7 bases of the junction unmatched. This CDR3 region has 13 residues. CDR3: CAMTGTGAYEQYF. In nucleotides, the CDR3 is TGTGCCATGACCGGGACAGGTGCCTACGAGCAGTACTTC.

The chain has TRBV20-1 and TRBJ2-7; 12 bases line up with TRBD2. CDR1 and CDR2 (germline): DFQATT, SNEGSKA (reference sequence). CDR3 size: 14 residues. The junction had 5 bases not matched to a gene; V was cut back by 6 bases and J by 2 bases. CDR3 in amino acids: CSASASGRAYEQYF. CDR3 bases: TGCAGTGCGTCTGCTAGCGGGAGGGCCTACGAGCAGTACTTC.

This clonotype was detected many times. V usage is TRBV5-1 and J usage is TRBJ2-7, with 9 bases that match TRBD1. There are 17 residues in the CDR3. Germline V CDR1 and CDR2: SGHRS, YFSETQ. V lost 3 bases to trimming and J lost 1 base; unmatched junction nucleotides: 11. The chain's CDR3 is CASSSTNDRGTSYEQYF. CDR3 nucleotides: TGCGCCAGCAGCTCGACAAACGACAGGGGGACATCCTACGAGCAGTACTTC.

This clonotype showed up many times. The chain combines TRBV7-2 with TRBJ1-2, with a possible D match to TRBD1 (5 bases). Germline V lookup: CDR1 SGHTA, CDR2 FQGNSA. Trimming stripped 1 base from V and 0 bases from J, with 12 bases between. The CDR3 consists of 16 residues. In DNA, the CDR3 is TGTGCCAGCAGCTTAGTGGCGGGGGGAGCTAACTATGGCTACACCTTC. It yields the protein CASSLVAGGANYGYTF. Full variable domain (missing parts from reference TRBV7-2 and TRBJ1-2): GAGVSQSPSNKVTEKGKDVELRCDPISGHTALYWYRQSLGQGLEFLIYFQGNSAPDKSGLPSDRFSAERTGGSVSTLTIQRTQQEDSAVYLCASSLVAGGANYGYTFGSGTRLTVV.

This clonotype was recorded at least ten times. This chain connects TRBV28 to TRBJ2-1; 7 bases are a match to TRBD2. The J segment lost 0 bases and the V segment lost 9 bases, leaving 8 bases of the junction unmatched. Per germline, CDR1 MDHEN and CDR2 SYDVKM. This CDR3 contains 15 residues. DNA of the CDR3: TGTGCCAGTCGGAGCGGGAAAAGCTCCTACAATGAGCAGTTCTTC. Protein: CASRSGKSSYNEQFF.

This clonotype was picked up many times. The rearrangement uses TRBV27 and TRBJ2-1, with TRBD2 as a possible D gene (5 bases). The CDR3 has 15 amino acids. V was clipped by 4 bases and J by 6 bases, with 16 bases between them. Germline V gene lookup returns CDR1 MNHEY and CDR2 SMNVEV (reference sequence). CDR3 nucleotide sequence: TGTGCCAGCAGTTCCTATAGTGGGAGCGGCAATGAGCAGTTCTTC. The encoded protein is CASSSYSGSGNEQFF.

Ten or more counts support this clonotype. J is TRBJ2-5 and V is TRBV28; D remains ambiguous. The CDR3 sequence is 12 residues long. The V and J ends lost 8 bases and 5 bases respectively, with 12 bases between them. Germline assignment: CDR1 MDHEN and CDR2 SYDVKM. The CDR3 DNA is TGTGCCAGCTTCAGATCCTCGGAGACCCAGTACTTC. Amino acids: CASFRSSETQYF. The variable domain in full, completed from reference TRBV28 and TRBJ2-5, reads DVKVTQSSRYLVKRTGEKVFLECVQDMDHENMFWYRQDPGLGLRLIYFSYDVKMKEKGDIPEGYSVSREKKERFSLILESASTNQTSMYLCASFRSSETQYFGPGTRLLVL.

This clonotype was counted a single time. The chain joins TRBV27 to TRBJ1-1; 7 bases map to TRBD1. This CDR3 spans 17 amino acids. Germline CDR1 reads MNHEY; CDR2 reads SMNVEV (reference sequence). Germline trimming cut 3 bases from V and 4 bases from J; bases unmatched to any gene: 14. The CDR3 spells CASSFRAGPRGRTEAFF. CDR3 sequence (DNA): TGTGCCAGCAGTTTTAGGGCAGGGCCGAGGGGGCGCACTGAAGCTTTCTTT.

As regards this clonotype: This sequence may be a read error, since a much larger clone differs from it by one base. The chain couples TRBV6-1 to TRBJ2-1; D remains ambiguous. The tail of the sequence fits TRBJ2-7 better, so the J call may be wrong. The germline gives CDR1 MNHNS, CDR2 SASEGT. This CDR3 spans 15 amino acids. The DNA of the CDR3 is TGTGCCAGCACTCTATCTGGAAGCTCCTACAATGAGCAGTACTTC. Translation gives CASTLSGSSYNEQYF.

This clonotype came up a few times. Compared with germline, one end of the junction differs, possibly owing to a read error. The chain employs TRBV4-1 and TRBJ2-1, with D hard to call. The length of the CDR3 is 13 residues. CDR1 MGHRA and CDR2 YSYEKL come from the germline V gene. The CDR3 nucleotides read TGCGCCCGCAGCCACATACTTTACAATGAGCAGTTCTTC. It yields the protein CARSHILYNEQFF.

This clonotype was picked up many times. This chain links TRBV20-1 with TRBJ1-1; D perhaps matches TRBD1 (6 bases). The CDR3 spans 12 residues. Trimming took 6 bases from V and 11 from J, leaving 19 bases between them. In germline, CDR1 is DFQATT, CDR2 SNEGSKA (reference sequence). CDR3 region: CSATTGLYYAFF. CDR3 bases: TGCAGTGCAACCACAGGGCTGTACTATGCTTTCTTT.

This clonotype has a handful of counts. V is TRBV20-1 and J is TRBJ2-1; 8 bases match TRBD2. Germline CDR1 reads DFQATT; CDR2 reads SNEGSKA (reference sequence). The CDR3 contains 16 residues. With 0 bases clipped from V and 7 bases from J, the junction kept 11 bases outside the gene matches. CDR3 amino acids: CSARDEGGRSSNEQFF. For the CDR3, the DNA is TGCAGTGCTAGAGATGAGGGCGGGAGGTCCTCGAATGAGCAGTTCTTC.

This chain joins TRBV10-3 and TRBJ2-1; maybe TRBD1 (7 bases). Trimming took off 3 bases at V and 7 bases at J, with 19 bases between the two ends. The CDR3 extends over 16 amino acids. Germline loops: CDR1 ENHRY, CDR2 SYGVKD. CDR3: CAISEFKGAGGNEQFF. The CDR3 coding sequence is TGTGCCATCAGTGAATTCAAGGGGGCAGGGGGGAATGAGCAGTTCTTC.

This clonotype was recorded at least ten times. The rearrangement uses TRBV11-1 and TRBJ2-7; weak D call: TRBD2 (5 bases). The CDR3 runs 13 residues. Trimming took 6 bases from V and 3 from J, leaving 12 bases between them. Germline values: CDR1 SGHAT, CDR2 FQDESV (reference sequence). The CDR3 protein is CASRATGVYEQYF. As DNA, the CDR3 is TGTGCCAGCAGGGCTACCGGGGTCTACGAGCAGTACTTC.

This clonotype has more than one count but fewer than ten. The chain recombines TRBV9 with TRBJ1-2, with 7 bases that match TRBD1. The germline gives CDR1 SGDLS, CDR2 YYNGEE. With 0 bases clipped from V and 4 bases from J, the junction kept 6 bases outside the gene matches. The CDR3 totals 15 residues. The CDR3, as DNA: TGTGCCAGCAGCGTAGAGGGGGCCCGATTCTATGGCTACACCTTC. Translating it yields CASSVEGARFYGYTF. Supplemented by reference TRBV9 and TRBJ1-2, the full variable domain reads DSGVTQTPKHLITATGQRVTLRCSPRSGDLSVYWYQQSLDQGLQFLIQYYNGEERAKGNILERFSAQQFPDLHSELNLSSLELGDSALYFCASSVEGARFYGYTFGSGTRLTVV.

The sample holds a few counts of this clonotype. The chain recombines TRBV5-1 with TRBJ2-2, with 9 bases aligning to TRBD1. This CDR3 contains 15 residues. V was clipped by 4 bases and J by 4 bases; unmatched bases: 5. Germline loops: CDR1 SGHRS, CDR2 YFSETQ. CDR3: CASSTRTGVTGELFF. DNA for the CDR3: TGCGCCAGCAGCACGCGGACAGGGGTCACCGGGGAGCTGTTTTTT.

This clonotype was seen only a few times. The genes are TRBV29-1 and TRBJ2-1; TRBD1 might be the D (5 bases). The CDR3 extends over 15 amino acids. Germline loops: CDR1 SQVTM, CDR2 ANQGSEA. V was shortened by 3 bases and J by 1 base, with 13 bases between the two germline ends. The CDR3 region is CSVDSGNKSYNEQFF. The DNA for the CDR3 is TGCAGCGTTGATTCAGGGAATAAGTCCTACAATGAGCAGTTCTTC.